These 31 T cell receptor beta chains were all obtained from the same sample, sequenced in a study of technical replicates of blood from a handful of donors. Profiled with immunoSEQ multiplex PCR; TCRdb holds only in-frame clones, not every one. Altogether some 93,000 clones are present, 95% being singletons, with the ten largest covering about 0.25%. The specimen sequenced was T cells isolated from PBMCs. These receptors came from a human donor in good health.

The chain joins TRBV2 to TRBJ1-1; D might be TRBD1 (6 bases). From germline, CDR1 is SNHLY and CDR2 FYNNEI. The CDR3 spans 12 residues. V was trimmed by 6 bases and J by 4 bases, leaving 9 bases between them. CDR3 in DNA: TGTGCCAGCAGCGAGGACAGCACTGAAGCTTTCTTT. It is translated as CASSEDSTEAFF.

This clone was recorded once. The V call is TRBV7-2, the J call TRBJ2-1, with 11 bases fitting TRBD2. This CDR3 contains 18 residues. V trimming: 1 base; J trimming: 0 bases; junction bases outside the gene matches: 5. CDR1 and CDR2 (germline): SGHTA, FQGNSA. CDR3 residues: CASSLVGLAASSYNEQFF. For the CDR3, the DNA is TGTGCCAGCAGCTTAGTGGGACTAGCGGCAAGCTCCTACAATGAGCAGTTCTTC.

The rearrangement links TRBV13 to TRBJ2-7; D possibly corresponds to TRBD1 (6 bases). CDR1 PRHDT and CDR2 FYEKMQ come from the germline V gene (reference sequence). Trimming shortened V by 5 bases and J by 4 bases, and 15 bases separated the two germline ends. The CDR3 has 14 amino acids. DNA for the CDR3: TGTGCCAGCAGCCTCGGGACACTACTATACGAGCAGTACTTC. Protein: CASSLGTLLYEQYF.

CDR3 nucleotides: TGTGCCAGCAGGATTTTCGAGGGTACAGATACGCAGTATTTT. It is translated as CASRIFEGTDTQYF. This chain connects TRBV27 to TRBJ2-3, with a tentative D call TRBD2 (5 bases). Trimming removed 6 bases from V and 3 bases from J, with 13 bases in between. The CDR3 has 14 amino acids. The germline CDR1 and CDR2 sequences are MNHEY and SMNVEV (reference sequence).

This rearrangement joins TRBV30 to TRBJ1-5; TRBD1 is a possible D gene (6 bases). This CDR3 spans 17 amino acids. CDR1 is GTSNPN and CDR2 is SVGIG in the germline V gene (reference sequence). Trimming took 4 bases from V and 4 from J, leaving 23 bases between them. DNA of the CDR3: TGTGCCTGGAAAAAACAAGGGCACCTCAGGGGAAATCAGCCCCAGCATTTT. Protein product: CAWKKQGHLRGNQPQHF.

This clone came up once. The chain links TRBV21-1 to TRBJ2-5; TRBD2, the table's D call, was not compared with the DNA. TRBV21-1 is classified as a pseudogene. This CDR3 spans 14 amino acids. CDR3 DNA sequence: TGTGCCAGCAGCACTCGGGGCCCAGCGGGGGATGAGTACTTC. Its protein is CASSTRGPAGDEYF.

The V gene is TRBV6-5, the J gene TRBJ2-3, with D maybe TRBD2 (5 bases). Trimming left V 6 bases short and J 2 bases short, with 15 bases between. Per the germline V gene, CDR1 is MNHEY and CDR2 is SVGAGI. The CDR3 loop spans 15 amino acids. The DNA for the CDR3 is TGTGCCAGCAGAAATAGCGCTTCCTACACAGATACGCAGTATTTT. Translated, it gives CASRNSASYTDTQYF.

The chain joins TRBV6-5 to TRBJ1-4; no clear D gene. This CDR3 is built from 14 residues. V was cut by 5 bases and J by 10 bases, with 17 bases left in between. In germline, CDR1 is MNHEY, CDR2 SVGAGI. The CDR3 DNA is TGTGCCAGCAGTCCGGAAATAAGCGTAGGAAAACTGTTTTTT. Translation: CASSPEISVGKLFF.

CDR3 loop: CSAGSLAGGGEQFF. DNA for the CDR3: TGCAGCGCTGGGAGTCTAGCGGGAGGTGGTGAGCAGTTCTTC. This sequence joins TRBV29-1 and TRBJ2-1, with TRBD2 matching 11 bases. With V trimmed by 7 bases and J by 9 bases, 11 bases remained unmatched. Per germline, CDR1 SQVTM and CDR2 ANQGSEA. The CDR3 spans 14 residues.

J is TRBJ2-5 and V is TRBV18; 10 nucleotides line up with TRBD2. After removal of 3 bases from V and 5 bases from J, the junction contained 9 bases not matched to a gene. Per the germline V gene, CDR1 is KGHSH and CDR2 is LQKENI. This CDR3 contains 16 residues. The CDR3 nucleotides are TGTGCCAGCTCACCCGTGGCTAGCGGGGGTAGGGAGACCCAGTACTTC. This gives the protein CASSPVASGGRETQYF.

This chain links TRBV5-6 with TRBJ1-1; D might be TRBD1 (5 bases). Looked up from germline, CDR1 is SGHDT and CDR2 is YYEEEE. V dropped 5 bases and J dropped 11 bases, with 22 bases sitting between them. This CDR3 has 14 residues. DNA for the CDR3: TGTGCCAGCAGATACACCCACAACAGGCTCAGGGCTTTCTTT. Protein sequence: CASRYTHNRLRAFF.

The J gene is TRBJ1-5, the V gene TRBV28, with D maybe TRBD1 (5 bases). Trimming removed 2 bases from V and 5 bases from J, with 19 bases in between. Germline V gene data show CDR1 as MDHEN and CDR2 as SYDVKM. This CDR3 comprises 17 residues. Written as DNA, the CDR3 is TGTGCCAGCAGTTTAAACCGGGGGTGGGTTGGCGATCAGCCCCAGCATTTT. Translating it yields CASSLNRGWVGDQPQHF.

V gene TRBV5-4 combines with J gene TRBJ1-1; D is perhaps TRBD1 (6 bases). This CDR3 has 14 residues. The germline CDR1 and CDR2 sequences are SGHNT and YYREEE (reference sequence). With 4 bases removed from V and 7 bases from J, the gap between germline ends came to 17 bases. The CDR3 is CASSRAGQKDEAFF. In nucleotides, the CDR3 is TGTGCCAGCAGCCGTGCCGGACAGAAAGATGAAGCTTTCTTT.

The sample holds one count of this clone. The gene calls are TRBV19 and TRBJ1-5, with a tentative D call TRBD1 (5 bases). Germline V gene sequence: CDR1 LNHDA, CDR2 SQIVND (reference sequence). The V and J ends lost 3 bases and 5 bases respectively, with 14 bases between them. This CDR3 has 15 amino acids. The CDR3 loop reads CASSILGLGDQPQHF. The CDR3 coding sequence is TGTGCCAGTAGTATCTTAGGGTTAGGGGATCAGCCCCAGCATTTT.

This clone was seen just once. CDR3 loop: CASSQVGTRFF. CDR3 nucleotide sequence: TGCGCCAGCAGCCAAGTGGGGACAAGGTTCTTC. The chain has TRBV4-1 and TRBJ2-1; D perhaps matches TRBD1 (6 bases). CDR1 is MGHRA, CDR2 YSYEKL, per germline. The CDR3 is 11 amino acids. V was cut by 1 base and J by 15 bases, with 10 bases left in between.

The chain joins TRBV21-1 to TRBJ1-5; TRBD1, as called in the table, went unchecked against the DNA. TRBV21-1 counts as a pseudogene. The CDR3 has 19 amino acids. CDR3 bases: TGTGCCAGCAGCACACCTCCGGGACAGGGGGCGCGGAACAATCAGCCCCAGCATTTT. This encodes CASSTPPGQGARNNQPQHF.

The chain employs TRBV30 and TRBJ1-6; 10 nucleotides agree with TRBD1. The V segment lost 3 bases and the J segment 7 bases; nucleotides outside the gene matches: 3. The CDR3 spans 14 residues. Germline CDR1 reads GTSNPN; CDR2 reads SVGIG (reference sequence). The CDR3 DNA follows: TGTGCCTGGAGGGGACAGGGGAAGAATTCACCCCTCCACTTT. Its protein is CAWRGQGKNSPLHF.

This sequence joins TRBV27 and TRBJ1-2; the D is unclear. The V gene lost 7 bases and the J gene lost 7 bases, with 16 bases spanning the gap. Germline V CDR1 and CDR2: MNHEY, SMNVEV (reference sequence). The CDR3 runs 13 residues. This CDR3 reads CASKGYGVSGYTF. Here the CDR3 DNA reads TGTGCCAGCAAGGGATACGGGGTTTCTGGCTACACCTTC.

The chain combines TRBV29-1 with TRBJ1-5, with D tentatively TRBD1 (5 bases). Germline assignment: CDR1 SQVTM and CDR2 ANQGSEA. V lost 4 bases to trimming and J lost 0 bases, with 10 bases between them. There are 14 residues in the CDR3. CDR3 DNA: TGCAGCGTTGGGCAGGGCTATAGCAATCAGCCCCAGCATTTT. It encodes CSVGQGYSNQPQHF.

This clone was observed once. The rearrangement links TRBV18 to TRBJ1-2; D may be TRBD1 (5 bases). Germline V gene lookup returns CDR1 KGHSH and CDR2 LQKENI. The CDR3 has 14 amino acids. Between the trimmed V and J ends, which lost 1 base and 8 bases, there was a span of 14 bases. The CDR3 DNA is TGTGCCAGCTCACCACGACAGCAGATCGGAGGCTACACCTTC. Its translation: CASSPRQQIGGYTF.

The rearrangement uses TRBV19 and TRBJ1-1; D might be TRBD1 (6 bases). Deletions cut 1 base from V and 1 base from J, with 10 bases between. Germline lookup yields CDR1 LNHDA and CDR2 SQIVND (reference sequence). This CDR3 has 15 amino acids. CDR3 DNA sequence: TGTGCCAGTAGTATAGTCGGGACACGGAACACTGAAGCTTTCTTT. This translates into CASSIVGTRNTEAFF.

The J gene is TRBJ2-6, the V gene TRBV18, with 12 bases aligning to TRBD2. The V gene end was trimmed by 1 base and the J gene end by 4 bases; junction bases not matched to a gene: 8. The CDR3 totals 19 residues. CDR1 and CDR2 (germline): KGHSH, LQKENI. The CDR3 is CASSPRLAGGGPGANVLTF. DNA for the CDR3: TGTGCCAGCTCACCACGGCTAGCGGGAGGGGGTCCCGGGGCCAACGTCCTGACTTTC. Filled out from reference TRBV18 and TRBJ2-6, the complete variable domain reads NAGVMQNPRHLVRRRGQEARLRCSPMKGHSHVYWYRQLPEEGLKFMVYLQKENIIDESGMPKERFSAEFPKEGPSILRIQQVVRGDSAAYFCASSPRLAGGGPGANVLTFGAGSRLTVL.

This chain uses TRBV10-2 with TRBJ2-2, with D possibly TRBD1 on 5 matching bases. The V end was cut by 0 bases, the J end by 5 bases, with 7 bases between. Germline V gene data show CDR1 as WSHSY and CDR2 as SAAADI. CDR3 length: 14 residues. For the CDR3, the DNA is TGCGCCAGCAGTGAGTCAAAGGGGACCGGGGAGCTGTTTTTT. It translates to CASSESKGTGELFF.

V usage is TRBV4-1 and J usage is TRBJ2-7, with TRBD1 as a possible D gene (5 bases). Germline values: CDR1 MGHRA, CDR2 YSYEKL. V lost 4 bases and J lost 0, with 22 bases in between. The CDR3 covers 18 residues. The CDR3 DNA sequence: TGCGCCAGCAGCCGAGTTCAGGGAATACAGTACAGCTCCTACGAGCAGTACTTC. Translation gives CASSRVQGIQYSSYEQYF.

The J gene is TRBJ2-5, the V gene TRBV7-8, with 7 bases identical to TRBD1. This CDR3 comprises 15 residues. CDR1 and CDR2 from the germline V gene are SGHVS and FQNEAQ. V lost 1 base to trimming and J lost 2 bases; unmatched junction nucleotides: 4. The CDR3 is CASSLGGQTQETQYF. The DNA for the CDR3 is TGTGCCAGCAGCTTAGGGGGACAGACTCAAGAGACCCAGTACTTC.

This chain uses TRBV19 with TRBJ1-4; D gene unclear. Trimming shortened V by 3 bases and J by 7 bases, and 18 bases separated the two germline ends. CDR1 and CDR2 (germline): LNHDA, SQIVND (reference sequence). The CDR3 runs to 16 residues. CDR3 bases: TGTGCCAGTAGTATTGGTCAGGCCTCCGGCAGTGAAAAACTGTTTTTT. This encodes CASSIGQASGSEKLFF.

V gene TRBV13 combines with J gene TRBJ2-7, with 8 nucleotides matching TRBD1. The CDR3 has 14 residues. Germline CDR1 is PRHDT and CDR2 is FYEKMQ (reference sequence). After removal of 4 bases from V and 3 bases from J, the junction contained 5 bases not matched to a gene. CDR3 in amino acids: CASSSGQVLYEQYF. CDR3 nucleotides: TGTGCCAGCAGCTCGGGACAGGTCCTCTACGAGCAGTACTTC.

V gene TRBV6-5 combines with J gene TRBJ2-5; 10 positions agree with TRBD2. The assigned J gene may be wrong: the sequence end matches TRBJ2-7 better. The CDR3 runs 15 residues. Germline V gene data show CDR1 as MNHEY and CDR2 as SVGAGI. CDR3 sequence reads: CASSYYASGSYEQYF. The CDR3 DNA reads TGTGCCAGCAGTTACTACGCTAGCGGGAGCTACGAGCAGTACTTC.

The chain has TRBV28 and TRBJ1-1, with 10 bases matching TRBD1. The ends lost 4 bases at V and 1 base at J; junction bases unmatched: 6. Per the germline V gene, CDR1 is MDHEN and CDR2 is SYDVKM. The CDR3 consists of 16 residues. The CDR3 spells CASSSPRTGGNTEAFF. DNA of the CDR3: TGTGCCAGCAGTTCCCCCCGGACAGGGGGGAACACTGAAGCTTTCTTT.

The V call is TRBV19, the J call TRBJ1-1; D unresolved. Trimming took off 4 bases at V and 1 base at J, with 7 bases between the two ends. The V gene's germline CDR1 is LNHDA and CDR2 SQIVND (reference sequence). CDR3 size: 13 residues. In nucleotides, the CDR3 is TGTGCCAGTAGTAGCGCAACGAACACTGAAGCTTTCTTT. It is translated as CASSSATNTEAFF.

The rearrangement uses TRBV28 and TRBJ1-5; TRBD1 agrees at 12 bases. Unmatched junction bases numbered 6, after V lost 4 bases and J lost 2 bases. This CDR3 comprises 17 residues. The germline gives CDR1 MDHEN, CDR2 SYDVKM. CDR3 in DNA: TGTGCCAGCAGTTCTGGGACAGGGGGCCTAGGCAATCAGCCCCAGCATTTT. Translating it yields CASSSGTGGLGNQPQHF. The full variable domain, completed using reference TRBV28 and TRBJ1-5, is DVKVTQSSRYLVKRTGEKVFLECVQDMDHENMFWYRQDPGLGLRLIYFSYDVKMKEKGDIPEGYSVSREKKERFSLILESASTNQTSMYLCASSSGTGGLGNQPQHFGDGTRLSIL.